This T cell receptor beta chain was sequenced for a study of blood T cells in healthy people across ages. Turning to the study itself: About one barcoded beta molecule per two T cells was the capture yield of template switching.

Primers used in a second PCR of about 7 to 12 cycles were a sample-barcoded 5' primer and a J-beta primer mix. CDR3-containing paired-end reads numbering at least 2.5 million came from each sample. MiXCR, run by TCRdb on the 5' RACE reads, gives a single entry per CDR3 protein. Of roughly 800,000 distinct CDR3 sequences in the sample, roughly 25% are singletons; the top ten hold 2.5% to 3.5%. Roughly 9.2 milliliters was the volume of peripheral blood drawn from each donor. These sequences were also reported in another study, on T cells of mothers and their children.

The specimen was blood. The receptor was isolated from a boy aged 5 to 17 in good health.

DNA for the CDR3: TGCGCCAGCAGCTTGGTCGGTGGGGGCTTGTATGGCTACACCTTC. Protein product: CASSLVGGGLYGYTF. The chain is built from TRBV5-1 and TRBJ1-2; weak D call: TRBD1 (6 bases). The CDR3 length is 15 residues. Per the germline V gene, CDR1 is SGHRS and CDR2 is YFSETQ. Trimming left V 0 bases short and J 5 bases short, with 14 bases between. The whole variable domain, remainder taken from reference TRBV5-1 and TRBJ1-2, is KAGVTQTPRYLIKTRGQQVTLSCSPISGHRSVSWYQQTPGQGLQFLFEYFSETQRNKGNFPGRFSGRQFSNSRSEMNVSTLELGDSALYLCASSLVGGGLYGYTFGSGTRLTVV.